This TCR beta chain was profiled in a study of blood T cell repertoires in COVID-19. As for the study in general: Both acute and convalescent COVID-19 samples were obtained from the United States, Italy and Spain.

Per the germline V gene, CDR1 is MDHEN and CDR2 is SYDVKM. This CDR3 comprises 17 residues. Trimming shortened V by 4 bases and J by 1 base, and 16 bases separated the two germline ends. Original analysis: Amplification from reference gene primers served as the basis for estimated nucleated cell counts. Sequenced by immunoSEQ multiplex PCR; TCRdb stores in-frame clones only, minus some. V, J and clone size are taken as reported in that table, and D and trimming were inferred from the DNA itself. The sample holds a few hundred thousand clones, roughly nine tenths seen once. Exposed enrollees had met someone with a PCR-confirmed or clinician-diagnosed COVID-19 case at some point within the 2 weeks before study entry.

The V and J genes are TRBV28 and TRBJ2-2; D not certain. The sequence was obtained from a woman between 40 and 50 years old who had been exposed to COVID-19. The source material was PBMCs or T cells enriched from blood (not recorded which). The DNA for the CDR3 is TGTGCCAGCAGTTCCCCGATAATTGGGCGGAACACCGGGGAGCTGTTTTTT. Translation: CASSSPIIGRNTGELFF. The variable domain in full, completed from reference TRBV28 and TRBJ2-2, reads DVKVTQSSRYLVKRTGEKVFLECVQDMDHENMFWYRQDPGLGLRLIYFSYDVKMKEKGDIPEGYSVSREKKERFSLILESASTNQTSMYLCASSSPIIGRNTGELFFGEGSRLTVL.